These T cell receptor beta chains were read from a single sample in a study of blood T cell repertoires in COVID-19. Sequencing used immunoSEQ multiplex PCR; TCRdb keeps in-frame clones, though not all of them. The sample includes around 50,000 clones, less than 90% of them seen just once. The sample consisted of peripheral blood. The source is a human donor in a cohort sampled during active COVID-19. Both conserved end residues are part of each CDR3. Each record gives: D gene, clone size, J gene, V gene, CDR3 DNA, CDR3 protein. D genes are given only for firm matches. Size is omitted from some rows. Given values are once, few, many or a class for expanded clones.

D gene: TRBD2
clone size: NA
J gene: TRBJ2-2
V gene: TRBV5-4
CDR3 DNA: TGTGCCAGCAGCTTGGTTCGGGGGGGGTCCGGGGAGCTGTTTTTT
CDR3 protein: CASSLVRGGSGELFF

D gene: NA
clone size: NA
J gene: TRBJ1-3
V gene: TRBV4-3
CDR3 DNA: TGCGCCAGCAGCCAAGTGGCAGGCTTCAATGGAAACACCATATATTTT
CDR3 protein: CASSQVAGFNGNTIYF

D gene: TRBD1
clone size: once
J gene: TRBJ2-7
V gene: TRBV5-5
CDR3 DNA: TGTGCCAGCAGCTTGGCCGGGACAGGGGTCTACGAGCAGTACTTC
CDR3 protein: CASSLAGTGVYEQYF

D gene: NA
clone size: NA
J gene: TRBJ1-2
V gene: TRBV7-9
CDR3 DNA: TGTGCCAGCAGCTCCGGGGTGTACGGTGGCTACACCTTC
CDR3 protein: CASSSGVYGGYTF

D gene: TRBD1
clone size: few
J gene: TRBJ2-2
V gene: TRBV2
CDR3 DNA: TGTGCCAGCAGGTCGACAGGGGTCTCGACCGGGGAGCTGTTTTTT
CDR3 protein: CASRSTGVSTGELFF

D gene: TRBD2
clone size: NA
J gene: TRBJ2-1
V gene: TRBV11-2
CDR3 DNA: TGTGCCAGCAGCCCCAAACCTAGCGGGACCCCCCAGTTCTTC
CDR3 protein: CASSPKPSGTPQFF

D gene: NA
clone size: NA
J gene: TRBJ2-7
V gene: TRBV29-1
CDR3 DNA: TGCAGCGTGTGGGGGGACGGACACTCCTACGAGCAGTACTTC
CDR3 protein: CSVWGDGHSYEQYF

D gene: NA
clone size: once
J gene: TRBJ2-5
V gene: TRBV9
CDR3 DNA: TGTGCCAGCAGCCTGTCGACAGGTTTGGGAGAGACCCAGTACTTC
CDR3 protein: CASSLSTGLGETQYF

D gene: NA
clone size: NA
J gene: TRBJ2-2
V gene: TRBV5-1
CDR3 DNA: TGCGCCAGCAACCCCCTGACAGGAGCGAACACCGGGGAGCTGTTTTTT
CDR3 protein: CASNPLTGANTGELFF

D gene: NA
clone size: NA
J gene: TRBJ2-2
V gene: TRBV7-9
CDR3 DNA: TGTGCCAGCAGCTTTATCGGGACGAACACCGGGGAGCTGTTTTTT
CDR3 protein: CASSFIGTNTGELFF

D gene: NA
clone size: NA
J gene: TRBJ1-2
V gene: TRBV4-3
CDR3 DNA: TGCGCCAGCAGCCAAATCGGGGGGTATGGCTACACCTTC
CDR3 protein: CASSQIGGYGYTF

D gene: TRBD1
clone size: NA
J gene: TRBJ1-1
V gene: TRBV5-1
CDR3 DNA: TGCGCCAGCAGCTTAGGGGGCACGGACACTGAAGCTTTCTTT
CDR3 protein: CASSLGGTDTEAFF

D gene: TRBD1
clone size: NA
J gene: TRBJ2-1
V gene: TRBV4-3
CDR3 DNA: TGCGCCAGCAGCCAAGATGGGACAGGGCGGAGCAATGAGCAGTTCTTC
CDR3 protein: CASSQDGTGRSNEQFF

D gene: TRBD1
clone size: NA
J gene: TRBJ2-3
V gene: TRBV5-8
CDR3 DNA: TGTGCCAGCAGCCCGCCGGGACAGCTCACAGATACGCAGTATTTT
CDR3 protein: CASSPPGQLTDTQYF

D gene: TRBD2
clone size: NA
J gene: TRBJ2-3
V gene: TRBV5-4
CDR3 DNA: TGTGCCAGCAGGAGGGACTACTCCACAGATACGCAGTATTTT
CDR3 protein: CASRRDYSTDTQYF

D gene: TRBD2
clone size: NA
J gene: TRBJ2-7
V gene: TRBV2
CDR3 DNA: TGTGCCAGCAGTGAACCAGGCGGGGGGTTCGTCGAGCAGTACTTC
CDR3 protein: CASSEPGGGFVEQYF

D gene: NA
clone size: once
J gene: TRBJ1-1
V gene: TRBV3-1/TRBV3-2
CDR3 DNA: TGTGCCAGCAGCCAAGGCGTAAGTTCAGGGAACACTGAAGCTTTCTTT
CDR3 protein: CASSQGVSSGNTEAFF

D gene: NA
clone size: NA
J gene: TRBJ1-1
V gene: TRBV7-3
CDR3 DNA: TGTGCCAGCAGCTTAGCTGCTCTCGGTGAAGCTTTCTTT
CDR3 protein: CASSLAALGEAFF

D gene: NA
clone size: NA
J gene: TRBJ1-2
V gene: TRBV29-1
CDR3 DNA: TGCAGCGTTGCCACAGGGTACTATGGCTACACCTTC
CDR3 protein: CSVATGYYGYTF

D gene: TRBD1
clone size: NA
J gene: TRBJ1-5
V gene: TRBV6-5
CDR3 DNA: TGTGCCAGCAGTCTGTCGACAGGGGTGGATCAGCCCCAGCATTTT
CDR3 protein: CASSLSTGVDQPQHF